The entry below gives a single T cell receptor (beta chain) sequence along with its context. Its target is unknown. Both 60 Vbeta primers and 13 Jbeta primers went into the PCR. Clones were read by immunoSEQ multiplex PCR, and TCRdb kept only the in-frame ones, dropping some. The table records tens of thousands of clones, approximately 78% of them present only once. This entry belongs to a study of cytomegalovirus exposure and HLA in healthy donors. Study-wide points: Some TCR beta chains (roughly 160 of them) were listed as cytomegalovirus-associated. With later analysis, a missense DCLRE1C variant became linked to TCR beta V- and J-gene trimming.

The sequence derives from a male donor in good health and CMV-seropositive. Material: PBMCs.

The CDR3 DNA reads as TGCGCCAGCAGGCTATCCCGAGGAGATACGCAGTATTTT. Protein: CASRLSRGDTQYF. The chain uses TRBV4-1 and TRBJ2-3, with no clear D. This CDR3 is built from 13 residues. V was clipped by 6 bases and J by 5 bases, with 12 bases between them. Germline values: CDR1 MGHRA, CDR2 YSYEKL.